The clone carrying this TCR beta chain was seen more than once but under ten times. What it binds is not known. The data originate from a study of molecular identifiers for immune sequencing clone quantification. The wider study: Five aliquots were made in replicates from the RNA of approximately 20,000 or 98,000 naive CD8 cells, and four were sequenced. Whole-study results and caveats: Clones with over 20 RNA copies captured over 98% of effector molecules but under 1% of naive ones.

Both previously described methods and listed TCR primers were employed to make bulk TCR libraries. One entry per CDR3 protein results from TCRdb running MiXCR on the PCR reads. Of 45,000 to 55,000 distinct CDR3 sequences listed, just over 35% are singletons. V gave up 0 bases and J gave up 5 bases, with 7 bases separating them. The germline gives CDR1 SGHNT, CDR2 YENEEA. The CDR3 runs 13 residues. The rearrangement uses TRBV11-3 and TRBJ2-5; D gene uncertain. Sequenced input: naive CD8+ T cells from blood, with Jurkat cell RNA spiked in. Subset reported: FACS-sorted CD8+CD4-CCR7+CD45RA+ naive T cells. The sequence was collected from a human donor in good health. Some libraries in this study had Jurkat cell RNA spiked in. The CDR3 coding sequence is TGTGCCAGCAGCTTAGAGGCACGCGAGACCCAGTACTTC. It specifies CASSLEARETQYF.